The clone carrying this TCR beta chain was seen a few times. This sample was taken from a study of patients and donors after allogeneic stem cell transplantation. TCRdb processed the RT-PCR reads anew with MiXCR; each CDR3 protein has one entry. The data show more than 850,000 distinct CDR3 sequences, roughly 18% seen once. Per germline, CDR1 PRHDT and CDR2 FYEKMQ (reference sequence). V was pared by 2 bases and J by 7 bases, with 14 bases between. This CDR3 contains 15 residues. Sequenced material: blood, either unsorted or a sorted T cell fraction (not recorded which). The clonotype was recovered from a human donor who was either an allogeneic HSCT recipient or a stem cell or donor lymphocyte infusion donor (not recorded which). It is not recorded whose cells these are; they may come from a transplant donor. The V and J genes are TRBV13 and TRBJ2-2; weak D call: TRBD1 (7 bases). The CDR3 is CASSLYWRDSGELFF. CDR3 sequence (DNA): TGTGCCAGCAGCTTATATTGGCGGGACAGCGGGGAGCTGTTTTTT.